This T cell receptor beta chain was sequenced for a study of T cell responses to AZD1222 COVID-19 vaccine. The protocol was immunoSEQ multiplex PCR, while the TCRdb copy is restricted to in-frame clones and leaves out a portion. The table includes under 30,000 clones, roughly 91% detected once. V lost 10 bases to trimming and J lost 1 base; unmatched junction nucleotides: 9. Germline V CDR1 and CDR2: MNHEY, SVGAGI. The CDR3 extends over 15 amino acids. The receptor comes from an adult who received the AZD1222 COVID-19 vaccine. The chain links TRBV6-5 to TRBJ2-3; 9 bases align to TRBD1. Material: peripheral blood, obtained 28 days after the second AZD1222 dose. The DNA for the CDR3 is TGTGCCACCTACCCCCGGGACAGGGGCACAGATACGCAGTATTTT. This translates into CATYPRDRGTDTQYF.